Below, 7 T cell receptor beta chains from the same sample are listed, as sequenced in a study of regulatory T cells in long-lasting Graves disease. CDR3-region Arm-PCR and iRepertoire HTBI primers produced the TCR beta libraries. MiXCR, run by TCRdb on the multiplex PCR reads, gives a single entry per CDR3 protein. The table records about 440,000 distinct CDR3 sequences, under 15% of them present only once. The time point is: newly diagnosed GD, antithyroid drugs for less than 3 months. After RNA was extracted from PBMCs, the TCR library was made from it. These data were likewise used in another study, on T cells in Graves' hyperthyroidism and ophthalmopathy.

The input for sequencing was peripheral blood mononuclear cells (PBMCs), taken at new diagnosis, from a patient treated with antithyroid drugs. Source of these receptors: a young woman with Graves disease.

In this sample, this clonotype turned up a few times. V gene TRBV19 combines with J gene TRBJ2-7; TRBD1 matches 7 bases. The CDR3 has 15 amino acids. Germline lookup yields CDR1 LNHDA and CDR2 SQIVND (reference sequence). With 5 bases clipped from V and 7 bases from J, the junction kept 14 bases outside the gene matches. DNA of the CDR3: TGTGCCAGTAGTTTAACCGGGACAGTCTGGAGAGAGCAGTACTTC. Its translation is CASSLTGTVWREQYF. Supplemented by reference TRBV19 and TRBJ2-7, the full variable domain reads DGGITQSPKYLFRKEGQNVTLSCEQNLNHDAMYWYRQDPGQGLRLIYYSQIVNDFQKGDIAEGYSVSREKKESFPLTVTSAQKNPTAFYLCASSLTGTVWREQYFGPGTRLTVT.

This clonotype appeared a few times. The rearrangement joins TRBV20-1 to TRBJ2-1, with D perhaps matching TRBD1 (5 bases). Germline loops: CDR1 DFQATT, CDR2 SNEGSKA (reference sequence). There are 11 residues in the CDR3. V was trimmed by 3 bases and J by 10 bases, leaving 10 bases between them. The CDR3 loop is CSARGPGEQFF. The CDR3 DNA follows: TGCAGTGCTAGGGGGCCTGGGGAGCAGTTCTTC.

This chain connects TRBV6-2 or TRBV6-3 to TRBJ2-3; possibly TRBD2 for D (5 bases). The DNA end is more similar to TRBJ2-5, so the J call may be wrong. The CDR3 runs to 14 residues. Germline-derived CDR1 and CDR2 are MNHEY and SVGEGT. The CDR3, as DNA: TGTGCCAGCAGTGAACCGAACGGGAAGAGAACCCAGTACTTC. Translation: CASSEPNGKRTQYF.

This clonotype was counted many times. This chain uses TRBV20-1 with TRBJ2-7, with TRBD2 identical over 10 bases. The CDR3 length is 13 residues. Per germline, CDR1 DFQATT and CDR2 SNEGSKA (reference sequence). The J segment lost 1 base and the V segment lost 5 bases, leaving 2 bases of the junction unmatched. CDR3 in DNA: TGCAGTGCTGGTAGCGGGAGGTCCTACGAGCAGTACTTC. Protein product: CSAGSGRSYEQYF.

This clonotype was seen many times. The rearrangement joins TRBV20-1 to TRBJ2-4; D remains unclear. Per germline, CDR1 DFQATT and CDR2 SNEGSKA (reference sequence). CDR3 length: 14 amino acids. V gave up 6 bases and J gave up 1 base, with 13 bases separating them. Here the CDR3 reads CSAKGSWAKNIQYF. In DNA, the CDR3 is TGCAGTGCGAAAGGATCATGGGCCAAAAACATTCAGTACTTC.

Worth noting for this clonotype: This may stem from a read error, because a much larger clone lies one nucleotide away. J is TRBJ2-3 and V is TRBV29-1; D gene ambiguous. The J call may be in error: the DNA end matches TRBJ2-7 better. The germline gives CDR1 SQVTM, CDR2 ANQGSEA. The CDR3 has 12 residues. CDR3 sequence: CSVEDQWPEQYF. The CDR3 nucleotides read TGCAGCGTTGAAGATCAATGGCCCGAGCAGTACTTC.

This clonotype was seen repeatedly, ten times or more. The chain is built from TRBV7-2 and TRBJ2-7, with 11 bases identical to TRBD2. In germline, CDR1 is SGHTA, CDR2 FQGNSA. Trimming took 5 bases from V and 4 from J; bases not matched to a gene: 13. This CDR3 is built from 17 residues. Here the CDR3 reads CASSRRVLAGAGYEQYF. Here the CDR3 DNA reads TGTGCCAGCAGCCGAAGGGTACTAGCGGGAGCTGGGTACGAGCAGTACTTC.